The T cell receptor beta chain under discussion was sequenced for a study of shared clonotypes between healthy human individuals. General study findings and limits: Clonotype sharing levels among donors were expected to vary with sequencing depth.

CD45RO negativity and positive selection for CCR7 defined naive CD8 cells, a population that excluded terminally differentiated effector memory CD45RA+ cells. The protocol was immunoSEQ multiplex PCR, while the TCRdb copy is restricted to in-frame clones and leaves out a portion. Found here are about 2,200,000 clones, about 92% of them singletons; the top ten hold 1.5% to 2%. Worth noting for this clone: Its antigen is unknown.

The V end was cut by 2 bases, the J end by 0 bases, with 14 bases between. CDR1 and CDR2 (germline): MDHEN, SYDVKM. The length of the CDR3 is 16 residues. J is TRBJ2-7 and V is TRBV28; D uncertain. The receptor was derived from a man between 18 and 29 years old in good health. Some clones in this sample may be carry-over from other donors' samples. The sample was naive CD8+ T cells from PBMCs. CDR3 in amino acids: CASSLHWSSRSYEQYF. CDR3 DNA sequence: TGTGCCAGCAGTTTACATTGGTCCTCCCGCTCCTACGAGCAGTACTTC.